One sample yielded the 2 T cell receptor beta chains listed below, sequenced in a study of blood T cell repertoires in COVID-19. TCRdb's table, derived via immunoSEQ multiplex PCR, lists solely in-frame clones and lacks some. Altogether some 130,000 clones are present, more than 60% being singletons, with the ten largest covering under 2.5%. The sequencing input was peripheral blood. The receptors were sampled from a woman aged 70-85 years with acute or convalescent COVID-19.

The chain links TRBV5-5 to TRBJ2-5; 7 nucleotides line up with TRBD1. Germline-derived CDR1 and CDR2 are SGHKS and YYEKEE (reference sequence). This CDR3 has 15 residues. With V trimmed by 2 bases and J by 3 bases, 7 bases remained unmatched. In nucleotides, the CDR3 is TGTGCCAGCAGCTTTACCGGGACAGCCGAAGAGACCCAGTACTTC. It yields the protein CASSFTGTAEETQYF.

The genes are TRBV6-5 and TRBJ1-1; weak D call: TRBD1 (6 bases). CDR1 MNHEY and CDR2 SVGAGI come from the germline V gene. The CDR3 contains 14 residues. With 7 bases removed from V and 1 base from J, the gap between germline ends came to 13 bases. CDR3 protein: CASTEQGRNTEAFF. The CDR3 DNA is TGTGCCAGCACCGAACAGGGTAGGAACACTGAAGCTTTCTTT.